The rows below give T cell receptor beta chains drawn from one sample of a study of radiotherapy plus CTLA-4 blockade in lung cancer. The data were produced by immunoSEQ multiplex PCR, yet TCRdb's version contains in-frame clones alone and is incomplete. Counted here are about 57,000 clones, around 85% occurring once; the ten biggest clones make up roughly 17%. The sequenced sample was peripheral blood, obtained from a patient treated with radiotherapy plus ipilimumab. Source of these receptors: a human donor with non-small cell lung cancer who had a complete response to radiotherapy plus ipilimumab. Both conserved end residues are part of each CDR3. The D gene is left open where the match is weak. A clone size is listed for some rows: how often the clone was seen (once, few, many), or a class if it is expanded.

D	V	J	size	DNA	CDR3
TRBD2	TRBV18	TRBJ2-5	-	TGTGCCAGCTCACCGTCCGCGGGGGACCAAGAGACCCAGTACTTC	CASSPSAGDQETQYF
-	TRBV7-2	TRBJ1-1	-	TGTGCCAGCAGTAGTTGGAAGGGAGGGACTGAAGCTTTCTTT	CASSSWKGGTEAFF
TRBD2	TRBV5-1	TRBJ2-3	few	TGCGCCAGCAGCACACCGGGACTAGCGGGGGAGGGTACGCAGTATTTT	CASSTPGLAGEGTQYF
-	TRBV6-5	TRBJ2-3	-	TGTGCCAGCAGTCCGCGGAACGTCCGAGATACGCAGTATTTT	CASSPRNVRDTQYF
-	TRBV7-9	TRBJ1-1	-	TGTGCCAGCAGCACACAGGGGAACACTGAAGCTTTCTTT	CASSTQGNTEAFF
TRBD1	TRBV18	TRBJ2-6	-	TGTGCCAGCTCACCGGCACCGGGACAGGGGACCTCTGGGGCCAACGTCCTGACTTTC	CASSPAPGQGTSGANVLTF
TRBD2	TRBV18	TRBJ2-1	-	TGTGCCAGCTCACCACTTAGTAAGCGGGGGAACTACAATGAGCAGTTCTTC	CASSPLSKRGNYNEQFF
TRBD2	TRBV4-1	TRBJ2-1	-	TGCGCCAGCAGCCAAGACGGACTAGCGGGGAGCTCCTACAATGAGCAGTTCTTC	CASSQDGLAGSSYNEQFF
-	TRBV6-1	TRBJ1-2	-	TGTGCCAGCAGCGTCGCTGACAGCTATGGCTACACCTTC	CASSVADSYGYTF
-	TRBV11-2	TRBJ2-1	-	TGTGCCAGCAGCCAGAGAGGATACCGTTCCTACAATGAGCAGTTCTTC	CASSQRGYRSYNEQFF
-	TRBV6-5	TRBJ1-1	-	TGTGCCAGCAGTTACTTGGCAGGGTCGGCTGAAGCTTTCTTT	CASSYLAGSAEAFF
TRBD1	TRBV30	TRBJ1-6	-	TGTGCCTGGGTGGGCCGGGACAGTAATTCACCCCTCCACTTT	CAWVGRDSNSPLHF
-	TRBV5-4	TRBJ1-1	-	TGTGCCAGCAGCCGGGACAATCCGTTTACTATGAACACTGAAGCTTTCTTT	CASSRDNPFTMNTEAFF
TRBD1	TRBV6-5	TRBJ1-5	few	TGTGCCAGCAGTCCCGGACAGGGCAATCAGCCCCAGCATTTT	CASSPGQGNQPQHF
-	TRBV19	TRBJ1-4	-	TGTGCCAGTGGCCAGGGCGGGGTAATGAAAAGGCTGTTTTTT	CASGQGGVMKRLFF
TRBD1	TRBV9	TRBJ1-2	once	TGTGCCAGCAGCGCGGGACAGGGCGGAGGCTATGGCTACACCTTC	CASSAGQGGGYGYTF
TRBD1	TRBV5-1	TRBJ1-1	-	TGCGCCAGCAGCTATAGGACAGGGAAGGAAGCTTTCTTT	CASSYRTGKEAFF
-	TRBV9	TRBJ1-6	-	TGTGCCAGCAGCGTAGGGGCGGGGAACAATTCACCCCTCCACTTT	CASSVGAGNNSPLHF
TRBD2	TRBV15	TRBJ2-3	-	TGTGCCACCAGCATACTAGCGGGAGGGATCACAGATACGCAGTATTTT	CATSILAGGITDTQYF
-	TRBV5-1	TRBJ2-5	-	TGCGCCAGCGGGGCCGGACAAGGCCAAGAGACCCAGTACTTC	CASGAGQGQETQYF
-	TRBV30	TRBJ1-2	-	TGTGCCTGGAGTTTTCATTATGGCTACACCTTC	CAWSFHYGYTF
TRBD2	TRBV7-2	TRBJ2-1	-	TGTGCCAGCAGCTACCGGGACTACCTCGAGCAGTTCTTC	CASSYRDYLEQFF
TRBD2	TRBV27	TRBJ2-1	-	TGTGCCAGCAGTCTAACCCCCGGGACTAGTATTCATGAGCAGTTCTTC	CASSLTPGTSIHEQFF
TRBD1	TRBV6-1	TRBJ1-1	-	TGTGCCACCCTTCTTGAGACAGGGCGAACTGAAGCTTTCTTT	CATLLETGRTEAFF
-	TRBV30	TRBJ2-2	-	TGTGCCTGGAGAGGGCTGGGGCAGGGGCTTGGCACCGGGGAGCTGTTTTTT	CAWRGLGQGLGTGELFF
TRBD1	TRBV15	TRBJ1-2	-	TGTGCCACCAGCAGAGATGTAGGGACAGGGGGCGGCTACACCTTC	CATSRDVGTGGGYTF
TRBD1	TRBV7-2	TRBJ2-5	-	TGTGCCAGCAGCCCCGACAGGGGTAAGGAGACCCAGTACTTC	CASSPDRGKETQYF
TRBD2	TRBV6-6	TRBJ2-1	few	TGTGCCAGCAGTTCCGGACTAGCGGGGGCAAACAATGAGCAGTTCTTC	CASSSGLAGANNEQFF
TRBD2	TRBV4-2	TRBJ2-3	few	TGTGCCAGCAGCCAAACGGGGGGAGATACGCAGTATTTT	CASSQTGGDTQYF
-	TRBV19	TRBJ1-1	medium-sized	TGTGCCAGTGCTGTCCCAGGGTTGAACACTGAAGCTTTCTTT	CASAVPGLNTEAFF
-	TRBV6-5	TRBJ1-1	-	TGTGCCAGCATTTTACGGGAGAACACTGAAGCTTTCTTT	CASILRENTEAFF
-	TRBV20-1	TRBJ1-5	-	TGCAGTGCCTACCGGGACATCCAGCATTTT	CSAYRDIQHF
-	TRBV20-1	TRBJ1-1	-	TGCAGTGCGGGGAGGAACACTGAAGCTTTCTTT	CSAGRNTEAFF
-	TRBV4-1	TRBJ2-2	-	TGCGCCAGCAGCCGAAACCCCCGATCAGGGCCGAACACCGGGGAGCTGTTTTTT	CASSRNPRSGPNTGELFF
-	TRBV11-3	TRBJ1-2	-	TGTGCCAGCAGCTCCCGGGCAGGGGTAATTGGTGGCTACACCTTC	CASSSRAGVIGGYTF
-	TRBV11-3	TRBJ2-1	few	TGTGCCAGCAGCTTAGGAGGTTTTGAGCAGTTCTTC	CASSLGGFEQFF
-	TRBV7-9	TRBJ1-2	many	TGTGCCAGCAGCATCGTACAGGGTGGCTACACCTTC	CASSIVQGGYTF